Here is one TCR beta chain with its context. Its antigen is unknown. Base qualities are not at hand, and no much larger clone is one base apart. The CDR3 starts with the cysteine, ends with the phenylalanine, and has 14 residues. Of all the DNA, just the CDR3 is kept, 42 bases in frame from base 1. From the germline V gene (reference sequence), CDR1 is MNHEY and CDR2 is SMNVEV. V gives up 8 bases and J gives up 0 bases, and the segment between their germline ends measures 14 bases. Libraries were made using 5' RACE. Data came from an Illumina HiSeq 2500. A second PCR of about 7 to 12 cycles was run with a J-beta primer mix and a sample-barcoded 5' primer. A unique molecular identifier was introduced onto each TCR beta cDNA molecule by a template-switch 5' adaptor carrying 12 random nucleotides. Each sample yielded at least 2.5 million CDR3-containing paired-end reads. The Mint cDNA synthesis kit, primed by a TRBC-specific oligonucleotide, was used to synthesize first-strand cDNA from all RNA. Following uracil-DNA glycosylase treatment, a first 18-cycle PCR with universal primers M1SS and BC2_uni_R was performed on all cDNA. From the authors' description of their analysis: For normalization, 1 million high-quality reads were randomly selected from each sample, with every read carrying a distinct molecular identifier. Instead of being binned into consensus sequences, reads with shared molecular identifiers were discarded. MiTCR, set to a Q25 quality threshold and the strictest error-elimination algorithm, was used for CDR3 identification, clonotype clustering and error correction. Lower-bound total TCR beta diversity was estimated with a nonparametric unseen species model using Euler transformation. The raw public data were reprocessed by TCRdb itself: fastp quality trimming at Q25, MiXCR clonotype calling, in-frame beta chains only. Each entry is one CDR3 protein sequence, shown with its most common DNA and genes. These V and J calls derive from TCRdb rather than the authors' analysis. The sample table holds over a million distinct CDR3 sequences, of which approximately 25% were seen once. The top ten clones comprise around 0.7% of the sample.

Donors were roughly 40 systemically healthy Caucasian individuals from Russia aged roughly 6 to 90 years. Approximately 10 milliliters of peripheral blood were collected from each donor into EDTA-treated Vacutainer tubes. Ficoll-Paque density-gradient centrifugation was used to isolate PBMCs, with at least 6.5 million per sample. Total RNA was extracted from PBMCs with Trizol reagent, with at least 6 micrograms obtained per sample. The percentages of naive CD45RAhigh/CD27high T cells were determined by flow cytometry on a PBMC aliquot from every donor. The source of the sample is a study of blood T cells in healthy people across ages (dated by TCRdb to between 2015 and 2017). For the study in its entirety: Template switching captured roughly one uniquely barcoded TCR beta cDNA molecule per two T cells in model experiments. Two additional independent replicas of 1 million unique cDNA reads from the same blood draw were analyzed for two donors (one aged 18 to 30 and one aged 80 or older). Using deep sequencing normalized with unique cDNA molecular identifiers, the study measured how TCR beta repertoire diversity changes with age. The donors were divided into four age groups: young (average approximately 15 years), middle-aged (around 37), aged (roughly 66) and long-lived (around 87). Overall study results and their limits: As age increased, observed TCR beta diversity per million T cells dropped in a roughly linear way, and a significant reduction was already evident by age 40. Estimates of total diversity based on one million sequenced T cells were considered lower bounds and underestimates. Compared with the aged group, the long-lived group had more naive CD4+ T cells, fewer expanded clones and increased TCR diversity, a pattern suggesting age selection. There was a strong correlation between observed TCR beta diversity and the percentage of naive T cells measured by flow cytometry. Because profiling used bulk unsorted PBMCs, naive and antigen-experienced compartments could not be compared conclusively. Because donor CMV infection status was unknown, age-related changes in expanded clonotypes were potentially confounded.

These sequences were also reported in another study, on T cells of mothers and their children. Taken from the second paper: Nine systemically healthy Caucasian individuals, comprising three mothers and their six children, were included as donors. cDNA synthesis used all of the extracted RNA, with around 1.5 ug of RNA in each 15 ul reaction. In the second PCR, sample barcodes and 2-4 random nucleotides were introduced via the M1S primer. Over 8 million TCR beta CDR3 reads came from each mother, compared with 3.3 million or so reads from each child. In both related and unrelated pairs, thymic selection shapes the output of TCR recombination in a similar way, with inherited differences having only a minor effect. Normalized repertoire overlap was always slightly but never significantly higher in related than unrelated mother-child pairs. No persistent microchimeric T cell clones were detected, at a sensitivity of roughly 100 clones per million clonotypes. In the study, deep NGS was used to compare the TCR beta repertoires of mothers and children, and features distinguishing related mother-child pairs from unrelated individuals were sought. On average, the children were about 10 +/- 4 years old, while the mothers were around 42 +/- 4 years old. After adapters were ligated using NEBNext reagents, the libraries underwent 100+100 nt paired-end sequencing on an Illumina HiSeq 2000. To avoid cross-contamination, the mother libraries and the child libraries were prepared a month apart and sequenced in separate runs. Each donor had between about 450,000 and 2,100,000 distinct TCR beta clonotypes identified. Naive TCR beta clonotypes were estimated from low-frequency clonotypes matched to each donor's FACS-determined naive share, without sorting.

The receptor's source is a girl aged 2-9 years in good health. The sample consisted of blood. Recombination joined TRBV27 with TRBJ2-7; the D gene is perhaps TRBD1, on 6 matching bases. The DNA sequence is given as TGTGCCAGCTCGGACAGACTCAGCTCCTACGAGCAGTACTTC. Translated, it reads CASSDRLSSYEQYF.